This T cell receptor beta chain was retrieved from a study of blood T cell repertoires in COVID-19. Produced via immunoSEQ multiplex PCR; TCRdb's table is partial and in-frame only. The data show hundreds of thousands of clones, approximately 90% seen once. The sample comprised PBMCs or T cells enriched from blood (not recorded which). This receptor was obtained from a woman in her 30s who had recovered from COVID-19.

CDR3 in amino acids: CAWTGGRAQKNIQYF. The CDR3 coding sequence is TGTGCCTGGACCGGGGGGAGGGCCCAAAAAAACATTCAGTACTTC. The rearrangement joins TRBV30 to TRBJ2-4; TRBD2 matches 7 bases. V gave up 4 bases and J gave up 4 bases; unmatched junction bases: 10. CDR1 is GTSNPN and CDR2 is SVGIG in the germline V gene (reference sequence). The CDR3 extends over 15 amino acids.